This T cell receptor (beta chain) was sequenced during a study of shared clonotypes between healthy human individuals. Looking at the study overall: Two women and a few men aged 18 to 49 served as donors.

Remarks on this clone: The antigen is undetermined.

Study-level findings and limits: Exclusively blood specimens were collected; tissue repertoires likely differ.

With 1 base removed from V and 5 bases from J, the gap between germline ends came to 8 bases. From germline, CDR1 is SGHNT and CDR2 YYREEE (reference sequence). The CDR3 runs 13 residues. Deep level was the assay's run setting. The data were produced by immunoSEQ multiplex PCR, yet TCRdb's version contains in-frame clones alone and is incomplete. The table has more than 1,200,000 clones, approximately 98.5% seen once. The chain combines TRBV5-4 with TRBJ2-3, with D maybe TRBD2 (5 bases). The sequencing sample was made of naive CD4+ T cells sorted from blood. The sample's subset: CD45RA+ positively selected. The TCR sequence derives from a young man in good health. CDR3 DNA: TGTGCCAGCAGCTTGCCTGCGGGAGATACGCAGTATTTT. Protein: CASSLPAGDTQYF.